These 30 T cell receptor beta chains share one sample of origin, sequenced in a study of cytomegalovirus exposure and HLA in healthy donors. 60 Vbeta and 13 Jbeta primers were used in PCR. Using immunoSEQ multiplex PCR, the repertoire was profiled, and TCRdb retains in-frame clones only, with some absent. The repertoire includes roughly 170,000 clones, about four fifths of them detected once, and 1.5% to 2% sits in the top ten. Material for sequencing was PBMCs. The receptors shown here come from a man aged 45 to 65 in good health and CMV-seronegative.

The genes are TRBV28 and TRBJ2-7, with D tentatively TRBD2 (5 bases). The ends were cut back, 9 bases at V and 3 bases at J, with 15 bases in the middle. This CDR3 comprises 13 residues. Germline values: CDR1 MDHEN, CDR2 SYDVKM. This chain's CDR3 is CASSPGILYEQYF. CDR3 sequence (DNA): TGTGCCAGTAGTCCCGGGATCCTCTACGAGCAGTACTTC.

The chain recombines TRBV7-9 with TRBJ2-7; 12 bases are a match to TRBD1. Per the germline V gene, CDR1 is SEHNR and CDR2 is FQNEAQ (reference sequence). Trimming cost V 5 bases and J 5 bases; bases outside gene matches: 10. There are 16 residues in the CDR3. This CDR3 is CASSPSPGQGAHEQYF. CDR3 in DNA: TGTGCCAGCAGCCCTTCCCCGGGACAGGGGGCTCACGAGCAGTACTTC.

The table lists this clone with a count of one. V and J are TRBV6-5 and TRBJ1-2; 11 nucleotides match TRBD1. J lost 4 bases, V lost 6 bases, and 4 bases had no gene match. CDR3 size: 14 residues. Germline V lookup: CDR1 MNHEY, CDR2 SVGAGI. This CDR3 reads CASRDRGLGYGYTF. The CDR3 DNA is TGTGCCAGCAGGGACAGGGGGCTAGGCTATGGCTACACCTTC.

CDR3: CASSPGQAVTGELFF. The DNA for the CDR3 is TGTGCCAGCTCACCCGGACAGGCGGTCACCGGGGAGCTGTTTTTT. The rearrangement uses TRBV18 and TRBJ2-2; 7 nucleotides agree with TRBD1. Losses at the gene ends were 3 bases for V and 4 bases for J; bases not matched to a gene: 5. CDR3 length: 15 residues. The germline CDR1 and CDR2 sequences are KGHSH and LQKENI. Looking up the rest from reference TRBV18 and TRBJ2-2 gives the full variable domain: NAGVMQNPRHLVRRRGQEARLRCSPMKGHSHVYWYRQLPEEGLKFMVYLQKENIIDESGMPKERFSAEFPKEGPSILRIQQVVRGDSAAYFCASSPGQAVTGELFFGEGSRLTVL.

The chain is built from TRBV28 and TRBJ1-2; 7 bases line up with TRBD1. Germline values: CDR1 MDHEN, CDR2 SYDVKM. This CDR3 spans 14 amino acids. V gave up 5 bases and J gave up 4 bases; unmatched junction bases: 7. CDR3 sequence: CASSRRGRGYGYTF. In nucleotides, the CDR3 is TGTGCCAGCAGTCGGAGGGGGCGGGGCTATGGCTACACCTTC.

J is TRBJ2-7 and V is TRBV28; D ambiguous. The CDR3 sequence is 11 residues long. Germline V gene lookup returns CDR1 MDHEN and CDR2 SYDVKM. Trimming stripped 8 bases from V and 2 bases from J, with 7 bases between. As DNA, the CDR3 is TGTGCCAGCCTAAAAGCCTACGAGCAGTACTTC. Protein: CASLKAYEQYF.

V gene TRBV30 combines with J gene TRBJ2-1; 8 bases line up with TRBD2. Trimming took 3 bases from V and 0 from J; bases not matched to a gene: 4. Germline V gene lookup returns CDR1 GTSNPN and CDR2 SVGIG (reference sequence). The CDR3 totals 15 residues. CDR3 nucleotide sequence: TGTGCCTGGAGCATTACTAGCGGCTCCTACAATGAGCAGTTCTTC. This encodes CAWSITSGSYNEQFF.

This sequence joins TRBV12-5 and TRBJ2-2, with 7 bases that match TRBD1. The CDR3 has 14 residues. The junction had 4 bases not matched to a gene; V was cut back by 5 bases and J by 4 bases. Germline V gene sequence: CDR1 LGHNT, CDR2 FRNRAP. CDR3 nucleotide sequence: TGTGCTAGTGGTGACAGGGATCGCACCGGGGAGCTGTTTTTT. Translating it yields CASGDRDRTGELFF. Supplemented by reference TRBV12-5 and TRBJ2-2, the full variable domain reads DARVTQTPRHKVTEMGQEVTMRCQPILGHNTVFWYRQTMMQGLELLAYFRNRAPLDDSGMPKDRFSAEMPDATLATLKIQPSEPRDSAVYFCASGDRDRTGELFFGEGSRLTVL.

This chain connects TRBV4-2 to TRBJ2-2, with 13 bases lining up with TRBD2. This CDR3 spans 18 amino acids. Germline CDR1 is LGHNA and CDR2 is YNFKEQ. V trimming: 0 bases; J trimming: 5 bases; junction bases outside the gene matches: 6. This chain's CDR3 is CASSQETWTSGSTGELFF. The DNA for the CDR3 is TGTGCCAGCAGCCAAGAGACTTGGACTAGCGGGAGTACCGGGGAGCTGTTTTTT.

This chain connects TRBV12-5 to TRBJ2-1; D ambiguous. The V gene lost 1 base and the J gene lost 6 bases, with 10 bases spanning the gap. Germline V gene lookup returns CDR1 LGHNT and CDR2 FRNRAP. The length of the CDR3 is 14 residues. The DNA of the CDR3 is TGTGCTAGTGGTTTGGCTCCAGGATTCAATGAGCAGTTCTTC. Its translation is CASGLAPGFNEQFF.

This chain uses TRBV19 with TRBJ1-4; 8 bases agree with TRBD1. The CDR3 length is 15 residues. V shed 5 bases, J shed 7 bases, and the junction held 9 bases outside the gene matches. Per germline, CDR1 LNHDA and CDR2 SQIVND (reference sequence). CDR3 DNA sequence: TGTGCCAGTAGTTGGAACAGGGGGGGACGTGAAAAACTGTTTTTT. Encoded protein: CASSWNRGGREKLFF. The full variable domain, rest sourced from reference TRBV19 and TRBJ1-4, is DGGITQSPKYLFRKEGQNVTLSCEQNLNHDAMYWYRQDPGQGLRLIYYSQIVNDFQKGDIAEGYSVSREKKESFPLTVTSAQKNPTAFYLCASSWNRGGREKLFFGSGTQLSVL.

CDR3 coding DNA: TGTGCCAGCAGGGGGGACAGGCTCCAGCCCCAGCATTTT. Residues: CASRGDRLQPQHF. This sequence joins TRBV27 and TRBJ1-5, with TRBD1 identical over 8 bases. Trimming took 6 bases from V and 7 from J; bases not matched to a gene: 5. CDR3 length equals 13 residues. Germline CDR1 is MNHEY and CDR2 is SMNVEV (reference sequence).

The gene calls are TRBV4-2 and TRBJ2-7, with D maybe TRBD1 (5 bases). The CDR3 loop spans 14 amino acids. Trimming took off 0 bases at V and 6 bases at J, with 12 bases between the two ends. Germline V gene lookup returns CDR1 LGHNA and CDR2 YNFKEQ. The CDR3 DNA reads TGTGCCAGCAGCCAAGACCAGGGAAAGTTCGAGCAGTACTTC. Amino acid sequence: CASSQDQGKFEQYF.

V is TRBV7-2 and J is TRBJ2-3; D may be TRBD1 (5 bases). In germline, CDR1 is SGHTA, CDR2 FQGNSA. Between the trimmed V and J ends, which lost 3 bases and 2 bases, there was a span of 12 bases. CDR3 size: 15 residues. The DNA for the CDR3 is TGTGCCAGCAGCTTTACTCAGGGTGTCACAGATACGCAGTATTTT. Encoded protein: CASSFTQGVTDTQYF.

V gene TRBV4-1 combines with J gene TRBJ1-1, with TRBD1 matching over 12 bases. The V segment lost 2 bases and the J segment 5 bases; nucleotides outside the gene matches: 6. The CDR3 is 16 residues long. CDR1 is MGHRA, CDR2 YSYEKL, per germline. The CDR3: CASSQPGQGARTEAFF. Here the CDR3 DNA reads TGCGCCAGCAGCCAACCGGGACAGGGGGCGCGGACTGAAGCTTTCTTT.

V is TRBV2 and J is TRBJ1-3; possibly TRBD1 for D (5 bases). CDR3 length equals 14 residues. CDR1 and CDR2 (germline): SNHLY, FYNNEI. Trimming removed 7 bases at V and 5 bases at J, with 15 bases between. The CDR3 loop reads CASTMTAVRNTIYF. The CDR3 DNA reads TGTGCCAGCACTATGACAGCCGTCCGAAACACCATATATTTT.

This clone was counted a few times. This chain uses TRBV15 with TRBJ1-4; D not resolved. Trimming stripped 2 bases from V and 8 bases from J, with 9 bases between. CDR1 is LNHNV and CDR2 is YYDKDF in the germline V gene (reference sequence). The CDR3 has 13 residues. CDR3 protein: CATSRQDSEKLFF. DNA for the CDR3: TGTGCCACCAGCAGACAGGATTCCGAAAAACTGTTTTTT.

This clone was seen a handful of times. V is TRBV10-3 and J is TRBJ2-7; D not certain. V was clipped by 9 bases and J by 5 bases, with 17 bases between them. Germline V CDR1 and CDR2: ENHRY, SYGVKD. This CDR3 comprises 13 residues. The CDR3 protein is CAIRPLFYHEQYF. The CDR3 nucleotides read TGTGCCATTCGCCCCCTCTTCTACCACGAGCAGTACTTC.

The gene calls are TRBV7-6 and TRBJ1-3; possible D gene TRBD1, 5 bases. The CDR3 has 15 amino acids. CDR1 is SGHVS and CDR2 is FNYEAQ in the germline V gene. V lost 5 bases and J 5 bases, leaving 16 bases between the germline ends. CDR3 loop: CASSGLRQGRNTIYF. The CDR3 coding sequence is TGTGCCAGCAGCGGCCTCCGGCAGGGTAGAAACACCATATATTTT.

The V gene is TRBV28, the J gene TRBJ2-5, with 8 nucleotides matching TRBD2. V lost 3 bases and J lost 5; bases outside the gene matches: 8. CDR1 is MDHEN and CDR2 is SYDVKM in the germline V gene. CDR3 length: 15 residues. In DNA, the CDR3 is TGTGCCAGCAGTTTGAGGCGGGGGGCGGGGGAGACCCAGTACTTC. It translates to CASSLRRGAGETQYF.

The genes are TRBV19 and TRBJ1-2; D not resolved. Germline CDR1 reads LNHDA; CDR2 reads SQIVND (reference sequence). This CDR3 is built from 15 residues. The germline V and J ends were trimmed by 6 bases and 1 base, with 15 bases remaining between them. CDR3 region: CASSYQPGLNYGYTF. The CDR3 DNA reads TGTGCCAGTAGCTACCAGCCGGGTCTTAACTATGGCTACACCTTC.

The genes are TRBV4-1 and TRBJ2-2, with 7 bases lining up with TRBD1. Germline assignment: CDR1 MGHRA and CDR2 YSYEKL. The CDR3 contains 17 residues. After removal of 1 base from V and 2 bases from J, the junction contained 7 bases not matched to a gene. The CDR3 region is CASSQATGTANTGELFF. Here the CDR3 DNA reads TGCGCCAGCAGCCAAGCTACCGGGACAGCCAACACCGGGGAGCTGTTTTTT.

The chain employs TRBV7-9 and TRBJ2-1; 8 bases fit TRBD1. V shed 6 bases and J 6 bases; nucleotides not matched to a gene: 7. Looked up from germline, CDR1 is SEHNR and CDR2 is FQNEAQ (reference sequence). The length of the CDR3 is 14 residues. The CDR3 DNA follows: TGTGCCAGCAGTTCTACCGGGACAGGCAATGAGCAGTTCTTC. It yields the protein CASSSTGTGNEQFF.

The chain links TRBV2 to TRBJ2-1, with TRBD2 matching 15 bases. The CDR3 spans 20 residues. V shed 4 bases, J shed 5 bases, and the junction held 15 bases outside the gene matches. Germline loops: CDR1 SNHLY, CDR2 FYNNEI. CDR3 region: CASSGGLAGGERAYHNEQFF. For the CDR3, the DNA is TGTGCCAGCAGTGGAGGACTAGCGGGAGGGGAGAGGGCTTATCACAATGAGCAGTTCTTC.

J is TRBJ1-2 and V is TRBV4-2; D remains unclear. This CDR3 is built from 16 residues. Germline loops: CDR1 LGHNA, CDR2 YNFKEQ. V was trimmed by 0 bases and J by 5 bases, leaving 16 bases between them. The CDR3 DNA follows: TGTGCCAGCAGCCAAGAGGCTGCTCGCGGCGGATATGGCTACACCTTC. Its protein is CASSQEAARGGYGYTF.

This clone showed up just a few times. V usage is TRBV6-6 and J usage is TRBJ1-1; D not certain. The germline CDR1 and CDR2 sequences are MNHNY and SVGAGI (reference sequence). Trimming cost V 2 bases and J 5 bases, with 6 bases left between them. The CDR3 contains 12 residues. In DNA form, the CDR3 reads TGTGCCAGCAGTTACCAACAGACTGAAGCTTTCTTT. Amino acids: CASSYQQTEAFF.

This sequence joins TRBV7-2 and TRBJ2-3; D is uncertain. The V gene lost 1 base and the J gene lost 0 bases, with 8 bases spanning the gap. Germline V lookup: CDR1 SGHTA, CDR2 FQGNSA. The CDR3 length is 15 residues. CDR3 bases: TGTGCCAGCAGCTTAGTCAGAACAAGCACAGATACGCAGTATTTT. Its translation: CASSLVRTSTDTQYF.

Here the CDR3 reads CASSRLAITDTQYF. For the CDR3, the DNA is TGTGCCAGCTCACGACTAGCGATTACAGATACGCAGTATTTT. The chain links TRBV18 to TRBJ2-3; TRBD2 aligns across 8 bases. Germline V CDR1 and CDR2: KGHSH, LQKENI. The CDR3 runs to 14 residues. Germline trimming cut 4 bases from V and 3 bases from J; bases unmatched to any gene: 3.

The J gene is TRBJ1-2, the V gene TRBV7-3; 9 bases fit TRBD1. The CDR3 consists of 15 residues. The V and J ends lost 5 bases and 4 bases, in that order; junction bases with no gene match: 8. Germline loops: CDR1 SGHTA, CDR2 FQGTGA. The CDR3 bases are TGTGCCAGCAGCCCGGGGGGGACAGGGACCTATGGCTACACCTTC. Amino acids: CASSPGGTGTYGYTF.

The V call is TRBV21-1, the J call TRBJ2-2; the table's TRBD2 call for D was not verified on the DNA. TRBV21-1 represents a pseudogene. CDR3 length equals 23 residues. The CDR3 DNA sequence: TGTGCCAGCATTAGCGATCCGCCAGCAGCAAAGCATAAGCGGGACACGAACACCGGGGAGCTGTTTTTT. It specifies CASISDPPAAKHKRDTNTGELFF.